These T cell receptor beta chains were read from a single sample in a study of blood T cell repertoires in COVID-19. Data came from immunoSEQ multiplex PCR; TCRdb stores just in-frame clones and leaves some out. The sample has some 250,000 clones; about four fifths are singletons. The sequencing sample was made of peripheral blood. The receptors were sampled from a woman aged 18-29 years with acute or convalescent COVID-19. CDR3s include the opening cysteine and the closing phenylalanine or tryptophan. D genes are given only for firm matches. Not every row has a clone size; where given, it reads once, few, many or a size class.

j_call cdr3_length d_call clone_size v_call cdr3_aa cdr3_nt
TRBJ2-7 14 NA NA TRBV19 CASSIRDYSYEQYF TGTGCCAGTAGTATCCGCGACTACTCCTACGAGCAGTACTTC
TRBJ1-1 17 NA once TRBV19 CASSIQGQGSRDTEAFF TGTGCCAGTAGTATTCAGGGGCAGGGCTCAAGGGACACTGAAGCTTTCTTT
TRBJ2-3 17 TRBD2 NA TRBV24-1 CATSDPLKGGAQDTQYF TGTGCCACCAGTGACCCCTTAAAGGGAGGGGCCCAAGATACGCAGTATTTT
TRBJ1-5 13 NA NA TRBV6-2/TRBV6-3 CASRPLSDQPQHF TGTGCCAGCAGACCTTTAAGCGATCAGCCCCAGCATTTT
TRBJ2-7 14 TRBD1 NA TRBV7-9 CASSRGQGFHEQYF TGTGCCAGCAGCAGGGGACAGGGGTTCCACGAGCAGTACTTC
TRBJ1-1 14 NA NA TRBV6-5 CASSYRGRNTEAFF TGTGCCAGCAGTTACCGAGGGCGAAACACTGAAGCTTTCTTT
TRBJ2-7 13 NA NA TRBV5-1 CASSLRVFYEQYF TGCGCCAGCAGCCTCAGGGTGTTCTACGAGCAGTACTTC
TRBJ2-7 14 TRBD1 NA TRBV9 CASSVDRGTYEQYF TGTGCCAGCAGCGTAGACAGGGGTACCTACGAGCAGTACTTC
TRBJ1-4 13 NA NA TRBV30 CAWSWGSGEKLFF TGTGCCTGGAGTTGGGGTAGCGGTGAAAAACTGTTTTTT
TRBJ1-5 14 TRBD1 NA TRBV2 CASSEGQPNQPQHF TGTGCCAGCAGTGAGGGACAGCCGAATCAGCCCCAGCATTTT
TRBJ1-6 17 TRBD1 NA TRBV4-3 CASSQDIGQGPGSPLHF TGCGCCAGCAGCCAAGACATAGGACAGGGTCCGGGTTCACCCCTCCACTTT
TRBJ1-2 14 NA NA TRBV2 CASSEVYNDYGYTF TGTGCCAGCAGTGAAGTCTATAATGACTATGGCTACACCTTC
TRBJ2-1 16 TRBD1 NA TRBV19 CASGDRGLYSYNEQFF TGTGCCAGTGGGGACAGGGGGCTTTACTCTTACAATGAGCAGTTCTTC
TRBJ2-7 14 NA NA TRBV29-1 CSVAGGRGIHEQYF TGCAGCGTTGCCGGAGGGCGAGGCATCCACGAGCAGTACTTC
TRBJ2-3 15 TRBD1 NA TRBV6-5 CASRTGGYFTDTQYF TGTGCCAGCAGAACAGGGGGCTATTTCACAGATACGCAGTATTTT
TRBJ2-4 15 NA NA TRBV19 CASSIPGNPKNIQYF TGTGCCAGTAGTATTCCGGGGAATCCCAAAAACATTCAGTACTTC
TRBJ1-1 15 NA NA TRBV19 CASSDRPQVNTEAFF TGTGCCAGTAGCGACAGGCCGCAAGTGAACACTGAAGCTTTCTTT
TRBJ2-3 18 NA NA TRBV28 CASSFSPGLGSLTDTQYF TGTGCCAGCAGTTTCTCCCCCGGTCTCGGGAGTTTGACAGATACGCAGTATTTT
TRBJ2-3 17 TRBD2 NA TRBV9 CASSPSKVLAVTDTQYF TGTGCCAGCAGCCCTAGTAAGGTGCTAGCGGTCACAGATACGCAGTATTTT
TRBJ1-2 13 TRBD1 once TRBV19 CASSAGQGDGYTF TGTGCCAGTAGTGCAGGACAGGGCGATGGCTACACCTTC
TRBJ2-7 15 TRBD2 NA TRBV5-6 CASSLELAGAYEQYF TGTGCCAGCAGCTTGGAACTAGCGGGGGCCTACGAGCAGTACTTC
TRBJ2-2 19 TRBD2 few TRBV3-1/TRBV3-2 CASSPSRYLLAGPPGELFF TGTGCCAGCAGCCCCTCGAGGTATTTACTAGCGGGACCCCCCGGGGAGCTGTTTTTT
TRBJ2-3 15 NA NA TRBV7-2 CASSGRDGWRDTQYF TGTGCCAGCAGTGGGCGGGACGGCTGGAGAGATACGCAGTATTTT
TRBJ1-2 13 NA NA TRBV3-1/TRBV3-2 CASSQDLGGGYTF TGTGCCAGCAGCCAAGATTTGGGCGGGGGCTACACCTTC
TRBJ2-1 12 NA NA TRBV28 CASSSRVSEQFF TGTGCCAGCAGTTCCAGGGTCAGTGAGCAGTTCTTC
TRBJ2-1 13 NA NA TRBV27 CASSLSTGQRQFF TGTGCCAGCAGTTTATCGACGGGTCAAAGGCAGTTCTTC
TRBJ2-7 14 TRBD1 NA TRBV27 CASSLGQAPYEQYF TGTGCCAGCAGTTTGGGACAGGCACCCTACGAGCAGTACTTC
TRBJ2-1 15 NA NA TRBV18 CASSPQRGSYNEQFF TGTGCCAGCTCACCACAGAGAGGCTCCTACAATGAGCAGTTCTTC
TRBJ1-6 14 NA NA TRBV28 CASSPTPMDSPLHF TGTGCCAGCAGTCCAACTCCGATGGATTCACCCCTCCACTTT
TRBJ1-3 14 NA NA TRBV14 CASSDLEAGNTIYF TGTGCCAGCAGCGACTTGGAAGCTGGAAACACCATATATTTT
TRBJ1-2 16 NA once TRBV15 CATSRDQAPGLHGYTF TGTGCCACCAGCAGAGATCAGGCTCCAGGGCTACACGGCTACACCTTC
TRBJ2-2 15 NA NA TRBV11-3 CASSLDSANTGELFF TGTGCCAGCAGCTTGGACAGCGCGAACACCGGGGAGCTGTTTTTT
TRBJ1-5 14 TRBD1 NA TRBV18 CASSPGQGNQPQHF TGTGCCAGCTCACCAGGACAGGGAAATCAGCCCCAGCATTTT
TRBJ1-6 14 TRBD1 NA TRBV9 CASSPRDRNSPLHF TGTGCCAGCAGCCCTCGGGACAGAAATTCACCCCTCCACTTT
TRBJ2-1 14 NA NA TRBV7-8 CASSLVSSRNEQFF TGTGCCAGCAGCTTAGTTTCCTCTAGGAATGAGCAGTTCTTC
TRBJ2-3 13 NA NA TRBV7-2 CASSLFVADTQYF TGTGCCAGCAGCCTTTTTGTTGCAGATACGCAGTATTTT
TRBJ1-3 14 NA NA TRBV6-5 CASSTGSGGNTIYF TGTGCCAGTAGCACAGGGTCGGGTGGAAACACCATATATTTT
TRBJ2-3 15 TRBD2 NA TRBV19 CASSTGLAGTDTQYF TGTGCCAGTAGTACGGGACTAGCAGGCACAGATACGCAGTATTTT
TRBJ2-7 14 NA NA TRBV9 CASSVGYSSYEQYF TGTGCCAGCAGCGTAGGTTACAGCTCCTACGAGCAGTACTTC
TRBJ1-4 14 NA NA TRBV7-9 CASSLGQAPGALFF TGTGCCAGCAGCTTAGGACAGGCCCCGGGCGCACTGTTTTTT
TRBJ2-5 17 NA few TRBV18 CASSPEGQLSNQETQYF TGTGCCAGCTCACCTGAAGGACAGCTGTCCAACCAAGAGACCCAGTACTTC
TRBJ2-1 17 TRBD1 once TRBV7-2 CASSLGDRVYSYNEQFF TGTGCCAGCAGCTTGGGGGACAGAGTCTACTCCTACAATGAGCAGTTCTTC
TRBJ1-1 11 NA NA TRBV29-1 CSVVRDTEAFF TGCAGCGTCGTGAGGGACACTGAAGCTTTCTTT
TRBJ2-7 17 NA NA TRBV11-3 CASRPPGGQGGKVEQYF TGTGCCAGCAGACCCCCGGGCGGACAGGGAGGGAAGGTCGAGCAGTACTTC
TRBJ2-3 16 TRBD2 few TRBV30 CAWSGGLAGGTDTQYF TGTGCCTGGAGTGGGGGACTAGCGGGGGGCACAGATACGCAGTATTTT
TRBJ1-2 16 TRBD1 NA TRBV4-3 CASSQHATGSGYGYTF TGCGCCAGCAGCCAACACGCGACAGGGTCCGGCTATGGCTACACCTTC
TRBJ1-2 15 NA NA TRBV7-9 CASSLGGGAHYGYTF TGTGCCAGCAGCTTAGGCGGGGGGGCACACTATGGCTACACCTTC
TRBJ2-5 14 TRBD2 NA TRBV6-2/TRBV6-3 CASSVTSRGETQYF TGTGCCAGCAGCGTGACTAGCCGGGGGGAGACCCAGTACTTC
TRBJ2-7 13 NA NA TRBV18 CASSPDLSYEQYF TGTGCCAGCTCCCCCGATCTTAGCTACGAGCAGTACTTC
TRBJ2-5 15 TRBD1 NA TRBV15 CATSATGQGRETQYF TGTGCCACCAGCGCTACTGGACAGGGGCGGGAGACCCAGTACTTC